These T cell receptor beta chains were read from a single sample in a study of tumor T cells in aggressive B-cell lymphoma. TCRdb keeps only in-frame clones here, not all; method: immunoSEQ multiplex PCR. The sample records several thousand clones, 82% being singletons. Sequencing input: tumor tissue. The receptors here all came from an adult with diffuse large B cell lymphoma. Both conserved end residues are part of each CDR3.

V gene,J gene,CDR3 protein
TRBV2,TRBJ2-1,CASSGKGLAGGYEQFF
TRBV4-1,TRBJ2-5,CASSQGRGMEETQYF
TRBV27,TRBJ1-5,CASSFQGHGQPQHF
TRBV4-2,TRBJ1-2,CASSQGWAGGDGYTF
TRBV29-1,TRBJ1-3,CSVVGQSSGSTIYF
TRBV4-3,TRBJ2-1,CASSQDYFAEQFF
TRBV14,TRBJ2-7,CASSQDRPSGKTPVYEQYF
TRBV5-1,TRBJ1-4,CASSLDLRGEKLFF
TRBV7-9,TRBJ2-7,CASSLAPPEYEQYF
TRBV9,TRBJ2-1,CASSVPGMSNEQFF
TRBV9,TRBJ1-4,CASSVDGQGFNEKLFF
TRBV9,TRBJ2-7,CASSVWGLGNYEQYF
TRBV21-1,TRBJ1-5,CASSRTGQGVYDNQPQHF
TRBV30,TRBJ2-1,CAWSVALDNEQFF
TRBV6-6,TRBJ1-3,CASNPGSSGNTIYF
TRBV11-2,TRBJ2-6,CASSTGTGGANANVLTF
TRBV2,TRBJ2-5,CASSEFATAQETQYF
TRBV7-9,TRBJ2-7,CASSPADRGLRYEQYF
TRBV4-3,TRBJ1-5,CASSPGGRGNQPQHF
TRBV6-1,TRBJ2-1,CASSAETDAYNEQFF
TRBV9,TRBJ1-2,CASSGYRANSYGYTF
TRBV9,TRBJ2-3,CASSVALGDSVSTDTQYF
TRBV11-2,TRBJ1-1,CASSPGVTEAFF
TRBV7-9,TRBJ2-1,CASLSGSSGNEQFF
TRBV27,TRBJ2-2,CASSLIAAGEVTGELFF
TRBV2,TRBJ2-1,CTSSEAKQGRNEQFF
TRBV28,.,CASTLTGRKPYEQYF
TRBV4-3,TRBJ2-5,CASSQGGGTEETQYF
TRBV6-5,TRBJ2-1,CASSYSGAEQFF
TRBV5-1,TRBJ2-4,CASSLYPGQDADRNIQYF
TRBV6-4,TRBJ2-1,CASSAFAGGVLTEQFF
TRBV5-6,TRBJ2-4,CASSFLPGVIQYF
TRBV7-9,TRBJ2-3,CASSSYPRDRQSDTQYF
TRBV9,TRBJ2-3,CASSVGQGDMDTQYF
TRBV4-1,TRBJ2-5,CASSQGRGLEETQYF
TRBV2,TRBJ2-5,CASSGDLASQETQYF
TRBV7-8,TRBJ2-2,CASIDSTGELFF
TRBV9,TRBJ2-2,CASSGRASGGGELFF
TRBV2,TRBJ1-2,CASTWTGEVEGYTF
TRBV7-3,TRBJ2-5,CASSPSPASAQETQYF